This T cell receptor beta chain derives from a study of cytomegalovirus exposure and HLA in healthy donors. Study-level background: Membership in the Caucasian-associated ancestry cluster was found for about 84% of approximately 380 genotyped donors.

Germline loops: CDR1 SQVTM, CDR2 ANQGSEA. The V segment lost 2 bases and the J segment 0 bases; nucleotides outside the gene matches: 9. This CDR3 contains 17 residues. Study-level points and caveats: Published work reported that the classifier diagnosed cytomegalovirus status with high specificity and sensitivity.

Primers for the PCR totalled 60 Vbeta and 13 Jbeta. Sequenced by immunoSEQ multiplex PCR; TCRdb stores in-frame clones only, minus some. This table has roughly 190,000 clones, around 78% appearing once. For this clone: What it recognizes is unknown.

Sequenced input: PBMCs. The TCR comes from a woman in her thirties in good health and CMV-seropositive. This chain joins TRBV29-1 and TRBJ1-2; TRBD1 aligns across 10 bases. DNA of the CDR3: TGCAGCGTTGAATACCGGGACAGGGGCACCACTAACTATGGCTACACCTTC. This codes for CSVEYRDRGTTNYGYTF.